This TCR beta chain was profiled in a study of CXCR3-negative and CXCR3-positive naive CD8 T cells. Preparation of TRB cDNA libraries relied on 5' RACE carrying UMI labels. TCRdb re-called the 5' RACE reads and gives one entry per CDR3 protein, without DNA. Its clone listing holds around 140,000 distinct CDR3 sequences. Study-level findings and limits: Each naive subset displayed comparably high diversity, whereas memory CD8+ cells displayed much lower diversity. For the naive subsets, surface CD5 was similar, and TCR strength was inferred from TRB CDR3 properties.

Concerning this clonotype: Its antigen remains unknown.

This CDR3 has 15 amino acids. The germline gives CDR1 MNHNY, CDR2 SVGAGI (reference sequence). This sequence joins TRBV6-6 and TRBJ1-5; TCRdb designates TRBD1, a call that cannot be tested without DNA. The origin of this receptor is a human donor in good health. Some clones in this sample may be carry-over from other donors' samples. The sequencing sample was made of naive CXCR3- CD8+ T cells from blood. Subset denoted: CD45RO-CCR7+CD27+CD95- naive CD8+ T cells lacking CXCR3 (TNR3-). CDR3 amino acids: CASSYWGTENQPQHF.